The 30 T cell receptor beta chains listed next were all sequenced from one sample in a study of T cell changes during pregnancy in multiple sclerosis. Profiling relied on immunoSEQ multiplex PCR, and the TCRdb table lists in-frame clones only, not all of them. The sample has 70,000 to 75,000 clones; about 85% are singletons. The sample consisted of peripheral blood, taken before pregnancy. The receptors here all came from a female donor with multiple sclerosis, enrolled in a pregnancy study.

The chain links TRBV12-5 to TRBJ1-3; 7 bases align to TRBD1. The CDR3 is 15 amino acids. Germline V gene data show CDR1 as LGHNT and CDR2 as FRNRAP. Unmatched junction bases numbered 7, after V lost 0 bases and J lost 8 bases. The CDR3, as DNA: TGTGCTAGTGGTTTGGTAAAAGGGGGCGCGGACACCATATATTTT. It translates to CASGLVKGGADTIYF.

This chain links TRBV19 with TRBJ2-2; tentative D call: TRBD1 (5 bases). Per the germline V gene, CDR1 is LNHDA and CDR2 is SQIVND (reference sequence). Trimming took off 4 bases at V and 2 bases at J, with 14 bases between the two ends. The CDR3 extends over 16 amino acids. As DNA, the CDR3 is TGTGCCAGTAGTAGATCACAAGGACACAACACCGGGGAGCTGTTTTTT. This encodes CASSRSQGHNTGELFF. The full variable domain, in which reference TRBV19 and TRBJ2-2 provide the parts outside the CDR3, is DGGITQSPKYLFRKEGQNVTLSCEQNLNHDAMYWYRQDPGQGLRLIYYSQIVNDFQKGDIAEGYSVSREKKESFPLTVTSAQKNPTAFYLCASSRSQGHNTGELFFGEGSRLTVL.

This chain uses TRBV11-2 with TRBJ1-4; D call uncertain. The CDR3 spans 11 residues. Germline-derived CDR1 and CDR2 are SGHAT and FQNNGV. The V end lost 5 bases, the J end lost 8 bases, and 6 bases lay between the germline ends. CDR3 DNA: TGTGCCAGCAGCAGGCGGGAAAAACTGTTTTTT. Amino acids: CASSRREKLFF.

The chain combines TRBV4-1 with TRBJ2-2, with 10 bases identical to TRBD2. V was clipped by 1 base and J by 4 bases; unmatched bases: 3. Germline CDR1 and CDR2: MGHRA and YSYEKL. The CDR3 length is 16 residues. The CDR3 reads CASSQGTSGFTGELFF. DNA for the CDR3: TGCGCCAGCAGCCAAGGGACTAGCGGATTCACCGGGGAGCTGTTTTTT.

The chain combines TRBV5-1 with TRBJ2-2; 11 bases align to TRBD2. The V and J ends lost 3 bases and 7 bases, in that order; junction bases with no gene match: 11. CDR1 is SGHRS, CDR2 YFSETQ, per germline. The CDR3 extends over 17 amino acids. The CDR3 bases are TGCGCCAGCAGCTACGGAATTAGCGGGAGGGCCAGCGGGGAGCTGTTTTTT. Residues: CASSYGISGRASGELFF.

This clone was picked up one time. The V gene is TRBV11-2, the J gene TRBJ2-1; 12 nucleotides align to TRBD2. The CDR3 loop spans 15 amino acids. The ends lost 5 bases at V and 4 bases at J; junction bases unmatched: 3. CDR1 and CDR2 from the germline V gene are SGHAT and FQNNGV. CDR3 loop: CASSTLAGGYNEQFF. The CDR3 region has the DNA TGTGCCAGCAGCACCCTAGCGGGGGGGTACAATGAGCAGTTCTTC.

The V and J genes are TRBV29-1 and TRBJ1-1; no firm D call. V was clipped by 6 bases and J by 3 bases, with 8 bases between them. Germline CDR1 reads SQVTM; CDR2 reads ANQGSEA. The CDR3 is 11 amino acids. The CDR3 protein is CSVSEYTEAFF. For the CDR3, the DNA is TGCAGCGTATCCGAGTACACTGAAGCTTTCTTT.

The CDR3 DNA is TGTGCCAGCAGCCGCGGGACCAACAATGAGCAGTTCTTC. This translates into CASSRGTNNEQFF. J is TRBJ2-1 and V is TRBV14; maybe TRBD2 (6 bases). CDR1 and CDR2 from the germline V gene are SGHDN and FVKESK. This CDR3 spans 13 amino acids. V was clipped by 4 bases and J by 5 bases, with 9 bases between them.

The DNA of the CDR3 is TGCGCCAGCAGCGCTGGACAGGGGCCCTTCCCCTATGGCTACACCTTC. Translated: CASSAGQGPFPYGYTF. The chain uses TRBV5-1 and TRBJ1-2; 9 positions match TRBD1. The CDR3 contains 16 residues. J was trimmed by 4 bases and V by 4 bases; bases with no gene match: 11. Germline V lookup: CDR1 SGHRS, CDR2 YFSETQ.

The chain has TRBV11-2 and TRBJ2-7, with 13 bases lining up with TRBD2. CDR3 length: 15 amino acids. V was clipped by 6 bases and J by 1 base; unmatched bases: 3. Germline V gives CDR1 SGHAT, CDR2 FQNNGV. The CDR3 coding sequence is TGTGCCAGCAGATGGGGACTAGCGGGATCCTACGAGCAGTACTTC. Translation: CASRWGLAGSYEQYF.

V gene TRBV10-2 combines with J gene TRBJ2-1, with 7 bases that match TRBD1. Germline V CDR1 and CDR2: WSHSY, SAAADI. This CDR3 has 16 amino acids. Unmatched junction bases numbered 11, after V lost 9 bases and J lost 0 bases. Written as DNA, the CDR3 is TGCGCCAGTGAAAGACAGGGCCGAAGCTCCTACAATGAGCAGTTCTTC. The encoded protein is CASERQGRSSYNEQFF.

The J gene is TRBJ1-2, the V gene TRBV5-1; possibly TRBD1 for D (5 bases). The CDR3 spans 13 residues. Looked up from germline, CDR1 is SGHRS and CDR2 is YFSETQ. Trimming left V 0 bases short and J 4 bases short, with 7 bases between. DNA of the CDR3: TGCGCCAGCAGCTTGGGACAGCCCTATGGCTACACCTTC. It yields the protein CASSLGQPYGYTF.

This chain joins TRBV6-6 and TRBJ2-6, with a tentative D call TRBD1 (6 bases). The CDR3 contains 16 residues. Trimming took 7 bases from V and 4 from J, leaving 17 bases between them. Germline V gene data show CDR1 as MNHNY and CDR2 as SVGAGI (reference sequence). The CDR3 reads CASTFLGATGANVLTF. The DNA for the CDR3 is TGTGCCAGCACCTTCTTGGGGGCGACAGGGGCCAACGTCCTGACTTTC.

The V call is TRBV5-1, the J call TRBJ2-1; 8 bases align to TRBD1. Trimming removed 4 bases from V and 6 bases from J; junction bases left unmatched: 15. This CDR3 has 17 amino acids. Germline values: CDR1 SGHRS, CDR2 YFSETQ. The CDR3 reads CASSRYQTGEGRNEQFF. For the CDR3, the DNA is TGCGCCAGCAGCCGATACCAGACAGGGGAAGGACGCAATGAGCAGTTCTTC.

The CDR3: CASSPLVFDTQYF. The DNA for the CDR3 is TGTGCCAGCAGCCCCCTCGTCTTCGATACGCAGTATTTT. The V gene is TRBV14, the J gene TRBJ2-3; D is uncertain. Trimming left V 4 bases short and J 6 bases short, with 11 bases between. Per germline, CDR1 SGHDN and CDR2 FVKESK. CDR3 length: 13 residues.

This clone was seen more than once but under ten times. V gene TRBV10-3 combines with J gene TRBJ1-1, with D possibly matching TRBD1 (5 bases). Trimming stripped 3 bases from V and 1 base from J, with 12 bases between. Germline lookup yields CDR1 ENHRY and CDR2 SYGVKD. The CDR3 is made up of 15 amino acids. DNA of the CDR3: TGTGCCATCAGTGACCTATTTACAGGGAACACTGAAGCTTTCTTT. Amino acid sequence: CAISDLFTGNTEAFF.

The chain carries TRBV6-5 and TRBJ2-3; 8 bases agree with TRBD2. The germline gives CDR1 MNHEY, CDR2 SVGAGI. Trimming cost V 6 bases and J 8 bases; bases outside gene matches: 13. The CDR3 runs 15 residues. For the CDR3, the DNA is TGTGCCAGCAGCCAGCGGGGGCCTCCTTCGGGTACGCAGTATTTT. Encoded protein: CASSQRGPPSGTQYF.

The V call is TRBV7-2, the J call TRBJ1-1; D gene ambiguous. The CDR3 contains 14 residues. Trimming pared 5 bases from V and 0 bases from J, leaving 10 bases between. CDR1 and CDR2 (germline): SGHTA, FQGNSA. This chain's CDR3 is CASSASWLNTEAFF. The CDR3 DNA reads as TGTGCCAGCAGCGCATCGTGGCTGAACACTGAAGCTTTCTTT.

This rearrangement joins TRBV18 to TRBJ2-7; D remains ambiguous. Germline V gives CDR1 KGHSH, CDR2 LQKENI. CDR3 length equals 15 residues. V lost 1 base to trimming and J lost 6 bases, with 16 bases between them. CDR3: CASSPLGSQLGEQYF. As DNA, the CDR3 is TGTGCCAGCTCACCACTCGGGTCGCAGTTGGGCGAGCAGTACTTC.

V usage is TRBV7-9 and J usage is TRBJ2-1; D is perhaps TRBD2 (6 bases). The germline V gene has CDR1 SEHNR and CDR2 FQNEAQ (reference sequence). The CDR3 extends over 12 amino acids. V was trimmed by 5 bases and J by 8 bases, leaving 10 bases between them. The chain's CDR3 is CASSRRRDEQFF. CDR3 bases: TGTGCCAGCAGCCGACGGAGGGATGAGCAGTTCTTC.

The V gene is TRBV19, the J gene TRBJ1-5; D call uncertain. V was pared by 3 bases and J by 1 base, with 10 bases between. The germline V gene encodes CDR1 LNHDA and CDR2 SQIVND (reference sequence). There are 15 residues in the CDR3. CDR3 loop: CASSMGGHSNQPQHF. In DNA, the CDR3 is TGTGCCAGTAGTATGGGAGGGCACAGCAATCAGCCCCAGCATTTT.

The chain joins TRBV2 to TRBJ1-1; D possibly corresponds to TRBD1 (6 bases). Looked up from germline, CDR1 is SNHLY and CDR2 is FYNNEI. The CDR3 totals 12 residues. V was trimmed by 7 bases and J by 3 bases, leaving 9 bases between them. The CDR3 spells CASIRTDTEAFF. The CDR3, as DNA: TGTGCCAGCATCAGGACAGACACTGAAGCTTTCTTT.

The chain links TRBV2 to TRBJ2-7, with TRBD1 as a possible D gene (7 bases). V shed 8 bases and J shed 0 bases, with 20 bases lying between them. This CDR3 contains 16 residues. Germline-derived CDR1 and CDR2 are SNHLY and FYNNEI. The CDR3 DNA sequence: TGTGCCAGCCGGGGGCCAATCGACAGGGCCTCCTACGAGCAGTACTTC. This sequence encodes CASRGPIDRASYEQYF.

The chain links TRBV11-2 to TRBJ2-1; 11 nucleotides align to TRBD2. Germline lookup yields CDR1 SGHAT and CDR2 FQNNGV. The CDR3 spans 15 residues. After removal of 5 bases from V and 7 bases from J, the junction contained 7 bases not matched to a gene. The chain's CDR3 is CASSRLSGRGNEQFF. CDR3 in DNA: TGTGCCAGCAGCCGACTTAGCGGGAGGGGGAATGAGCAGTTCTTC.

The chain has TRBV29-1 and TRBJ1-1; 7 bases map to TRBD1. The CDR3 contains 14 residues. Per germline, CDR1 SQVTM and CDR2 ANQGSEA. After removal of 5 bases from V and 4 bases from J, the junction contained 10 bases not matched to a gene. The CDR3 sequence: CSVSQTGKGTEAFF. CDR3 bases: TGCAGCGTTTCTCAGACAGGGAAGGGCACTGAAGCTTTCTTT.

The rearrangement uses TRBV6-5 and TRBJ1-6; D remains ambiguous. Germline CDR1 reads MNHEY; CDR2 reads SVGAGI. V gave up 0 bases and J gave up 0 bases, with 3 bases separating them. The CDR3 covers 15 residues. In DNA, the CDR3 is TGTGCCAGCAGTTACTCGAGCTCCTATAATTCACCCCTCCACTTT. Its protein product is CASSYSSSYNSPLHF.

The V gene is TRBV5-1, the J gene TRBJ2-3; D is unresolved. Germline loops: CDR1 SGHRS, CDR2 YFSETQ. The CDR3 is 12 residues long. V was trimmed by 1 base and J by 5 bases, leaving 5 bases between them. Here the CDR3 reads CASSLSGDTQYF. The CDR3 region has the DNA TGCGCCAGCAGCTTGTCGGGAGATACGCAGTATTTT.

The rearrangement joins TRBV4-1 to TRBJ1-6; D perhaps matches TRBD1 (5 bases). The CDR3 covers 17 residues. Trimming took off 3 bases at V and 7 bases at J, with 19 bases between the two ends. Germline V gene data show CDR1 as MGHRA and CDR2 as YSYEKL. The CDR3 here is CASSQEGGANPNSPLHF. The CDR3 bases are TGCGCCAGCAGCCAGGAGGGAGGGGCGAACCCCAATTCACCCCTCCACTTT.

CDR3 in amino acids: CASSRGSGGMFF. In nucleotides, the CDR3 is TGTGCCAGCAGCCGGGGGTCAGGGGGAATGTTCTTC. V usage is TRBV7-9 and J usage is TRBJ2-1; D is perhaps TRBD1 (7 bases). V was pared by 5 bases and J by 15 bases, with 17 bases between. In germline, CDR1 is SEHNR, CDR2 FQNEAQ (reference sequence). This CDR3 is 12 amino acids long.

The chain uses TRBV6-5 and TRBJ2-7; D perhaps matches TRBD1 (6 bases). CDR3 length equals 13 residues. V lost 6 bases and J lost 2, with 11 bases in between. Germline CDR1 MNHEY, CDR2 SVGAGI. The CDR3 here is CASRRDTTYEQYF. The CDR3 DNA sequence: TGTGCCAGCAGACGGGACACTACCTACGAGCAGTACTTC.